There are a few counts of the clone carrying this TCR beta chain. Antigen specificity is unknown. Germline V lookup: CDR1 MNHEY, CDR2 SVGAGI. The CDR3 loop spans 13 amino acids. With 6 bases removed from V and 7 bases from J, the gap between germline ends came to 14 bases. Sequencing used immunoSEQ multiplex PCR; TCRdb keeps in-frame clones, though not all of them. The sample lists 160,000 or so clones; about 89% were seen once. This sample is drawn from a study of T cell responses to AZD1222 COVID-19 vaccine. Study information: Second-dose recipients at about 4 or about 12 weeks were treated as one pooled group. Findings of the study overall: Sampling captured repertoires only after the peak T cell response. White British ancestry dominated among donors, who included more females, and clonal diversity was possibly underestimated. Spike regions recognized by vaccine-associated CD4 TCRs spanned the protein, led by 160-218 and 743-854.

The sequencing used peripheral blood, collected on day 0 of AZD1222 vaccination. The receptor was derived from an adult in good health. This chain joins TRBV6-5 and TRBJ2-3; a weak D match, TRBD1 (5 bases). CDR3 amino acids: CASRPGGAYTQYF. For the CDR3, the DNA is TGTGCCAGCAGGCCTGGTGGGGCTTATACGCAGTATTTT.